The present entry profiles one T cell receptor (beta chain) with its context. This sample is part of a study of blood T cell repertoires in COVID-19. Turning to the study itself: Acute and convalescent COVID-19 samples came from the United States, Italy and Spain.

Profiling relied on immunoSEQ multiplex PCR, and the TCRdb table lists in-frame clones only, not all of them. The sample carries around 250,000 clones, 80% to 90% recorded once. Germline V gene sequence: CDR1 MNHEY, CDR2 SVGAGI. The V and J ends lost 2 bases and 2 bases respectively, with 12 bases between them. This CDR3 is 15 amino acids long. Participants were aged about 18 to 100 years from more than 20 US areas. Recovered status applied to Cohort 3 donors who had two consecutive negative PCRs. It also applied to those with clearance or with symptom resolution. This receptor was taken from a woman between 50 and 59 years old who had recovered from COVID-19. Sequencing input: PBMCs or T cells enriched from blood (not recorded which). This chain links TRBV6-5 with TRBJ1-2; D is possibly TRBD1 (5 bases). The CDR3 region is CASSYGAGRNYGYTF. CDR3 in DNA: TGTGCCAGCAGTTACGGGGCAGGGCGGAACTATGGCTACACCTTC.